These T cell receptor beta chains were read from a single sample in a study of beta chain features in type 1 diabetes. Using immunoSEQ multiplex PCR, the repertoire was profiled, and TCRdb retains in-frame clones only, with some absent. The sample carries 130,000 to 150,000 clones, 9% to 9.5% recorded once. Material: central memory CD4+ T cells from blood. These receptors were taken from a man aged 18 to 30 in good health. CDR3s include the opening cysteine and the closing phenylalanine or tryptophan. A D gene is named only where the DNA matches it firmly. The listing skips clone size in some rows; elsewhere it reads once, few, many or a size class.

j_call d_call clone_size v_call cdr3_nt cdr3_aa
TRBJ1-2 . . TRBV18 TGTGCCAGCTCACCGGACAGCTACTATGGCTACACCTTC CASSPDSYYGYTF
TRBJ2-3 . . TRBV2 TGTGCCAGCAGTGTTAATATTCGAGATACGCAGTATTTT CASSVNIRDTQYF
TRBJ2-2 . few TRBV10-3 TGTGCCATCAGACCCCGTCCGGGGCAGGAGGACAGTAACACCGGGGAGCTGTTTTTT CAIRPRPGQEDSNTGELFF
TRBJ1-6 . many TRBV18 TGTGCCAGCTCACCAGCGGGTGGGGATAATTCACCCCTCCACTTT CASSPAGGDNSPLHF
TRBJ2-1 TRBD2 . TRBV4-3 TGCGCCAGCAGCCAAGTTCGGACTAGCGGGGCTGTTGAGCAGTTCTTC CASSQVRTSGAVEQFF
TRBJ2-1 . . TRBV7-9 TGTGCCAGCAGCCAAGTATTCGGGACACCTAATGAGCAGTTCTTC CASSQVFGTPNEQFF
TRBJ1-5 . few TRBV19 TGTGCCAGTAGTGGTCTCGGGGTAGGACAGCCCCAGCATTTT CASSGLGVGQPQHF
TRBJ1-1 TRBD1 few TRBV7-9 TGTGCCAGCAGCGCTCGACAGGGAGGAAACACTGAAGCTTTCTTT CASSARQGGNTEAFF
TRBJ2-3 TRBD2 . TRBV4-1 TGCGCCAGCAGCCCTAACGACTTAGGACTAGCTTTCACAGATACGCAGTATTTT CASSPNDLGLAFTDTQYF
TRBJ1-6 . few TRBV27 TGTGCCAGCAGTTTATTAGGTCAGGATTCACCCCTCCACTTT CASSLLGQDSPLHF
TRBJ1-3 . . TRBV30 TGTGCCTGGAGTCTTCCAGGGGCCAGCCCAACTGGAAACACCATATATTTT CAWSLPGASPTGNTIYF
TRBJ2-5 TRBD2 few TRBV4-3 TGCGCCAGCAGCCATGCCCCGACTAGCGAACAAGAGACCCAGTACTTC CASSHAPTSEQETQYF
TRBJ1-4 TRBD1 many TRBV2 TGTGCCAGCAGATCCAGGGGGCTCGATGAAAAACTGTTTTTT CASRSRGLDEKLFF
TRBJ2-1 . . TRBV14 TGTGCCAGCAGCCGGCAGCGATATGTAAGCAATGAGCAGTTCTTC CASSRQRYVSNEQFF
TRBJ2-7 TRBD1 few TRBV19 TGTGCCAGTAGTACAAGACAGGGCTACGAGCAGTACTTC CASSTRQGYEQYF
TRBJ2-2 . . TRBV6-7 TGTGCCAGCAGCCCAGGGGAGTACACCGGGGAGCTGTTTTTT CASSPGEYTGELFF
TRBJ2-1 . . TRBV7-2 TGTGCCAGCAGCCAGGGGTACTACAATGAGCAGTTCTTC CASSQGYYNEQFF
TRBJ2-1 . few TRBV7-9 TGTGCCAGCAGCAGGCTACAGGGAGAGGAGCAGTTCTTC CASSRLQGEEQFF
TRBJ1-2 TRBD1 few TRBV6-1 TGTGCCAGCAGTACGATGGACAGGACTGGCTACACCTTC CASSTMDRTGYTF
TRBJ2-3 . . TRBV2 TGTGCCAGCAGTGAATCGAGCCGGGGTCTAGATACGCAGTATTTT CASSESSRGLDTQYF
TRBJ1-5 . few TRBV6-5 TGTGCCAGCAGGGCAGGCCGGGGGAACAATCAGCCCCAGCATTTT CASRAGRGNNQPQHF
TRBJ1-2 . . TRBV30 TGTGCCTGGACTAATAGTGGCTATGGCTACACCTTC CAWTNSGYGYTF
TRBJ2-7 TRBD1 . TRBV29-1 TGCAGCGTCGCTCGGGACAGGACCTACGAGCAGTACTTC CSVARDRTYEQYF
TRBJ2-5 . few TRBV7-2 TGTGCCAGCAGCGAGGGACTGCAAGAGACCCAGTACTTC CASSEGLQETQYF
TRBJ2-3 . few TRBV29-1 TGCAGCGTTTTCCGACAGGGAGGAACAGATACGCAGTATTTT CSVFRQGGTDTQYF
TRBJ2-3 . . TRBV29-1 TGCAGCGTTGAAGCCCAGGCAGGGAGGCCCTTCGCAGATACGCAGTATTTT CSVEAQAGRPFADTQYF
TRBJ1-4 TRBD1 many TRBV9 TGTGCCAGCAGCGTAGGACAGGGCGGTGAAAAACTGTTTTTT CASSVGQGGEKLFF
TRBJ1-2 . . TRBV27 TGTGCCAGCAGTTTTTTCATGAGCTATGGCTACACCTTC CASSFFMSYGYTF
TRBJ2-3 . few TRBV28 TGTGCCAGCAGTCCACACCCAGCAGATACGCAGTATTTT CASSPHPADTQYF
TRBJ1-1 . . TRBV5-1 TGCGCCAGCACCATCGGCTTCGGGGGCACTGAAGCTTTCTTT CASTIGFGGTEAFF
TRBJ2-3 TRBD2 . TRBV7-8 TGTGCCAGCAGAGCGGGGGCAGGAGCAGATACGCAGTATTTT CASRAGAGADTQYF
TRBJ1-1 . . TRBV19 TGTGCCAGTAGCCCCCCCCTCGGGAGAAGAGAAAACACTGAAGCTTTCTTT CASSPPLGRRENTEAFF
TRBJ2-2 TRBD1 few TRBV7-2 TGTGCCAGCACATGGGGACAGGTGGACTATGCCGGGGAGCTGTTTTTT CASTWGQVDYAGELFF
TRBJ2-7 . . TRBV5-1 TGCGCCAGCAGCTTGGACAGGAATTACGAGCAGTACTTC CASSLDRNYEQYF
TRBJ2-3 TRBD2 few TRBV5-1 TGCGCCAGCAGCCCCAGCGGGGGGGCCCGGGATACGCAGTATTTT CASSPSGGARDTQYF
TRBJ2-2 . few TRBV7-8 TGTGCCAGCAGCTTTTGGAGGGGGGGGAACACCGGGGAGCTGTTTTTT CASSFWRGGNTGELFF